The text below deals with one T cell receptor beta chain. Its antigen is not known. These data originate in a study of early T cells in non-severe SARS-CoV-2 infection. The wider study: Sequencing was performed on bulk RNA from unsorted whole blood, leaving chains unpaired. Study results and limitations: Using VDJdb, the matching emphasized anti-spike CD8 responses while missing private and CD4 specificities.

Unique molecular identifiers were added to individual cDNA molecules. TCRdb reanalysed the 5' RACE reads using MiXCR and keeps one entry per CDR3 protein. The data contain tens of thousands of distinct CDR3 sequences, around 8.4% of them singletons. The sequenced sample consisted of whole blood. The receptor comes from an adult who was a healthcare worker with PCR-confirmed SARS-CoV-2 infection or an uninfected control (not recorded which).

CDR3 in DNA: TGTGCCAGCAGCGTACAGTCTTCTGGAAACACCATATATTTT. Amino acids: CASSVQSSGNTIYF. This chain links TRBV9 with TRBJ1-3; D unresolved. The germline gives CDR1 SGDLS, CDR2 YYNGEE. This CDR3 is built from 14 residues. Trimming pared 1 base from V and 1 base from J, leaving 6 bases between.